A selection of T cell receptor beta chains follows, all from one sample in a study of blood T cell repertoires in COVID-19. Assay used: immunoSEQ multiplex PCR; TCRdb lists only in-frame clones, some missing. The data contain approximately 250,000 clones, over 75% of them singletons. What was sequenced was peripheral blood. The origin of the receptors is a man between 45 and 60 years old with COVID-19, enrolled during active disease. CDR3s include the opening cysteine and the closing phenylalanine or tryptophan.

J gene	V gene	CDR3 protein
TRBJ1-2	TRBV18	CASSPAGSGDYGYTF
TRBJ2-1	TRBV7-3	CASSPAGFSYNEQFF
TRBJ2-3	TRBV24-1	CATSEPTGGTDTQYF
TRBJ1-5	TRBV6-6	CASRGQRNQPQHF
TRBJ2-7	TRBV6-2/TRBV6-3	CASSYIRTGAIGEQYF
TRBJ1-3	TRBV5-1	CASSLGGVGGNTIYF
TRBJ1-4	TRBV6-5	CASRTTTNEKLFF
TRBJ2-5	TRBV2	CASSFRGETQYF
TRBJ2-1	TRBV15	CATSRASGSYNEQFF
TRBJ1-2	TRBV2	CASRDRRDTDGYTF
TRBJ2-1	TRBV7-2	CASSSGPGTSGGLYEQFF
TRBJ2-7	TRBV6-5	CASSKNPRAEQYF
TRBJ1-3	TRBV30	CAWRTASSGNTIYF
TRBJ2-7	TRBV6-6	CASSYLGGGAGEQYF
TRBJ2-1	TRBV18	CASSPPGSNEQFF
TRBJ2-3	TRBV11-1	CASSSPASGYTDTQYF
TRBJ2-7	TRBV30	CAWSPSGASYEQYF
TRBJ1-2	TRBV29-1	CSVTTGALGGYTF
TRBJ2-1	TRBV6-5	CASSYLGQGANEQFF
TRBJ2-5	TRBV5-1	CASSLGGTSGVETQYF
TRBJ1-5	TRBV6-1	CASSELGGYKPQHF
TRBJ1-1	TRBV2	CATRPPRGEAFF
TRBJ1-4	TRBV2	CASSHTGTTNEKLFF
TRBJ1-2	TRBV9	CASSVEDGRGYGYTF
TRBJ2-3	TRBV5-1	CASSRGLAGGVDTQYF
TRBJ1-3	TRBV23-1	CASDRVCSGNTIYF
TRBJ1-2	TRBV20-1	CSASPNARLGYTF
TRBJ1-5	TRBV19	CASYDRGVQPQHF
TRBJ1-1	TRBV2	CASSEALELRAFF
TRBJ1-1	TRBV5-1	CASRTQTPNTEAFF
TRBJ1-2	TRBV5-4	CASTTGGASGYTF
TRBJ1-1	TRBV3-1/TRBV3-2	CASSRITGDTEAFF
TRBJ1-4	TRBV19	CASSRQGSNEKLFF
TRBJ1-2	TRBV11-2	CASSYRIGEVQGYTF
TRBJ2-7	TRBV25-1	CASSDAGIGEQYF
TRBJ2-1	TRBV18	CASSPLTADNEQFF
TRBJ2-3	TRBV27	CASSLSPSGGTDTQYF
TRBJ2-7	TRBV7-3	CASSLRQGATYEQYF
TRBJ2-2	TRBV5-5	CASSLVGGTGELFF
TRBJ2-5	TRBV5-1	CASSLVEPRQGETQYF
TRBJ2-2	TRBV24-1	CATSALGQTNTGELFF
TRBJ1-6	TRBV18	CASSPRGYNSPLHF
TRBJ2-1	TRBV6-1	CASSDPLLAGAYNEQFF
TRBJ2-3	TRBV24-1	CATSDSPGLSTQYF
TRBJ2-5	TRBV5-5	CASSPRDRVLETQYF
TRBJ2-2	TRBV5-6	CASSLDRVVGELFF
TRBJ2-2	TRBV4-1	CASSQGGAPGELFF
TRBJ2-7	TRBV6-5	CASSYETGENYEQYF
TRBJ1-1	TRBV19	CASISDRVTFF
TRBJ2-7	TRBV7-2	CASSFANSYEQYF
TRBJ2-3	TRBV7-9	CASSQTDTQYF
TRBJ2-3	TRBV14	CASSQVSGSDTQYF
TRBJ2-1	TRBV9	CASSVLGGSHNEQFF